Following are 26 T cell receptor beta chains from one sample sequenced in a study of blood T cell repertoires in COVID-19. Sequencing was performed with immunoSEQ multiplex PCR; in TCRdb, only in-frame clones are kept and a portion is missing. The data show 75,000 to 95,000 clones, roughly 84% seen once. The sample consisted of peripheral blood. Receptors were obtained from a man between 60 and 70 years old with acute or convalescent COVID-19.

The chain's CDR3 is CASRSQGNTIYF. CDR3 nucleotide sequence: TGTGCCAGCAGATCACAGGGAAACACCATATATTTT. The chain is built from TRBV28 and TRBJ1-3, with D unresolved. V was clipped by 6 bases and J by 4 bases, with 7 bases between them. Per the germline V gene, CDR1 is MDHEN and CDR2 is SYDVKM. The CDR3 is 12 amino acids.

V is TRBV7-9 and J is TRBJ2-2, with 7 bases that match TRBD1. This CDR3 has 16 residues. Germline CDR1 SEHNR, CDR2 FQNEAQ (reference sequence). V lost 5 bases, J lost 0 bases, and 6 bases stayed unmatched. CDR3 bases: TGTGCCAGCAGCCTCACCGGGACAGCGAACACCGGGGAGCTGTTTTTT. Its translation: CASSLTGTANTGELFF.

J is TRBJ1-2 and V is TRBV5-1, with D unresolved. Per the germline V gene, CDR1 is SGHRS and CDR2 is YFSETQ. The length of the CDR3 is 13 residues. V gave up 4 bases and J gave up 3 bases, with 10 bases separating them. CDR3 loop: CASSPDGDYGYTF. CDR3 DNA sequence: TGCGCCAGCAGCCCGGACGGGGACTATGGCTACACCTTC.

This chain links TRBV19 with TRBJ2-1; 10 bases line up with TRBD2. This CDR3 is 14 amino acids long. V shed 8 bases, J shed 1 base, and the junction held 2 bases outside the gene matches. Germline assignment: CDR1 LNHDA and CDR2 SQIVND (reference sequence). The CDR3 spells CASLAGGSYNEQFF. The CDR3 DNA is TGTGCCAGTTTAGCGGGGGGTTCCTACAATGAGCAGTTCTTC.

The V call is TRBV4-1, the J call TRBJ1-1, with 7 bases fitting TRBD1. The CDR3 sequence is 16 residues long. V dropped 8 bases and J dropped 1; count of bases not matched to a gene: 13. The germline gives CDR1 MGHRA, CDR2 YSYEKL. The CDR3 protein is CASSTPGQARNTEAFF. The CDR3 region has the DNA TGCGCCAGCTCGACCCCCGGACAGGCGAGGAACACTGAAGCTTTCTTT.

The sample holds one count of this clone. J is TRBJ2-6 and V is TRBV4-3, with a weak D call TRBD1 (6 bases). With 3 bases removed from V and 2 bases from J, the gap between germline ends came to 11 bases. Per the germline V gene, CDR1 is LGHNA and CDR2 is YSLEER. CDR3 length: 16 amino acids. CDR3 nucleotide sequence: TGCGCCAGCAGCCATAATACAGGGACTGGGGCCAACGTCCTGACTTTC. As protein: CASSHNTGTGANVLTF.

The V call is TRBV5-6, the J call TRBJ2-7, with TRBD2 matching 7 bases. V lost 5 bases, J lost 6 bases, and 11 bases stayed unmatched. Germline V gene data show CDR1 as SGHDT and CDR2 as YYEEEE. The CDR3 has 14 amino acids. CDR3 sequence reads: CASRFLESGAEQYF. In nucleotides, the CDR3 is TGTGCCAGCAGATTCCTAGAGAGCGGGGCCGAGCAGTACTTC.

This clone appeared once. J is TRBJ1-5 and V is TRBV6-2 or TRBV6-3; 7 nucleotides line up with TRBD1. Germline trimming cut 3 bases from V and 7 bases from J; bases unmatched to any gene: 12. Germline V CDR1 and CDR2: MNHEY, SVGEGT. The CDR3 has 16 residues. The CDR3 spells CASSYQSQGVVQPQHF. The CDR3 region has the DNA TGTGCCAGCAGTTATCAGAGCCAGGGGGTAGTCCAGCCCCAGCATTTT.

The rearrangement uses TRBV7-3 and TRBJ2-5, with 8 bases identical to TRBD2. Unmatched junction bases numbered 9, after V lost 4 bases and J lost 5 bases. CDR1 SGHTA and CDR2 FQGTGA come from the germline V gene. The CDR3 covers 15 residues. The CDR3 loop reads CASSSKRGPGETQYF. For the CDR3, the DNA is TGTGCCAGCAGCTCTAAGCGGGGGCCGGGGGAGACCCAGTACTTC.

This chain uses TRBV24-1 with TRBJ2-1, with D perhaps TRBD2 (5 bases). The V gene's germline CDR1 is KGHDR and CDR2 SFDVKD. Between the trimmed V and J ends, which lost 4 bases and 6 bases, there was a span of 9 bases. This CDR3 contains 13 residues. CDR3 sequence reads: CATSEPSRNEQFF. CDR3 sequence (DNA): TGTGCCACCAGTGAACCTAGCCGCAATGAGCAGTTCTTC.

This clone was counted a single time. The V gene is TRBV5-1, the J gene TRBJ2-3, with 7 bases lining up with TRBD1. The germline gives CDR1 SGHRS, CDR2 YFSETQ. This CDR3 comprises 14 residues. Trimming cost V 3 bases and J 6 bases; bases outside gene matches: 7. The CDR3 coding sequence is TGCGCCAGCAGCTACCGGACAGGCAGGGATACGCAGTATTTT. Translation gives CASSYRTGRDTQYF.

This chain connects TRBV28 to TRBJ2-3; TRBD1 matches 7 bases. Germline loops: CDR1 MDHEN, CDR2 SYDVKM. The CDR3 has 15 residues. The V and J ends lost 6 bases and 4 bases, in that order; junction bases with no gene match: 10. CDR3 in DNA: TGTGCCAGCAGCCCTTTGGGACAGAATGCAGATACGCAGTATTTT. It translates to CASSPLGQNADTQYF.

This sequence joins TRBV7-3 and TRBJ1-6, with 7 bases lining up with TRBD1. V lost 8 bases, J lost 5 bases, and 6 bases stayed unmatched. Germline loops: CDR1 SGHTA, CDR2 FQGTGA. The length of the CDR3 is 14 residues. This CDR3 reads CASRRDRHNSPLHF. DNA for the CDR3: TGTGCCAGCCGCCGGGACAGACATAATTCACCCCTCCACTTT. Full variable domain (remainder filled in from reference TRBV7-3 and TRBJ1-6): GAGVSQTPSNKVTEKGKYVELRCDPISGHTALYWYRQSLGQGPEFLIYFQGTGAADDSGLPNDRFFAVRPEGSVSTLKIQRTERGDSAVYLCASRRDRHNSPLHFGNGTRLTVT.

The rearrangement links TRBV5-5 to TRBJ1-3, with a tentative D call TRBD1 (5 bases). Trimming took off 5 bases at V and 4 bases at J, with 16 bases between the two ends. The CDR3 has 15 residues. Germline loops: CDR1 SGHKS, CDR2 YYEKEE (reference sequence). CDR3 residues: CASRLQVQSGNTIYF. In nucleotides, the CDR3 is TGTGCCAGCAGATTACAGGTTCAGTCGGGAAACACCATATATTTT.

The rearrangement uses TRBV11-2 and TRBJ2-1, with 7 bases aligning to TRBD2. This CDR3 has 15 amino acids. V shed 4 bases, J shed 6 bases, and the junction held 9 bases outside the gene matches. In germline, CDR1 is SGHAT, CDR2 FQNNGV. The CDR3 loop reads CASSWSGETGNEQFF. The DNA of the CDR3 is TGTGCCAGCAGCTGGAGCGGGGAGACGGGCAATGAGCAGTTCTTC.

The CDR3, as DNA: TGTGCCAGCAGCTTGCAGGGGAACACTGAAGCTTTCTTT. Translated: CASSLQGNTEAFF. This sequence joins TRBV5-6 and TRBJ1-1; D is possibly TRBD1 (5 bases). The CDR3 runs to 13 residues. The V end was cut by 1 base, the J end by 1 base, with 5 bases between. Germline CDR1 reads SGHDT; CDR2 reads YYEEEE.

The chain is built from TRBV28 and TRBJ1-2; D perhaps matches TRBD1 (6 bases). The CDR3 runs 15 residues. Germline loops: CDR1 MDHEN, CDR2 SYDVKM. V was clipped by 4 bases and J by 3 bases, with 15 bases between them. The CDR3 loop is CASSSGAQGDYGYTF. In DNA, the CDR3 is TGTGCCAGCAGTTCCGGGGCACAGGGCGACTATGGCTACACCTTC.

The chain uses TRBV28 and TRBJ1-3; possible D gene TRBD1, 5 bases. Per germline, CDR1 MDHEN and CDR2 SYDVKM. This CDR3 contains 17 residues. The V gene lost 8 bases and the J gene lost 2 bases, with 22 bases spanning the gap. CDR3: CASLSPSQGKAGNTIYF. DNA of the CDR3: TGTGCCAGCCTTTCTCCGAGTCAGGGAAAGGCTGGAAACACCATATATTTT.

For the CDR3, the DNA is TGTGCCAGTAGTATAGATGGGCCCTGGACAGGCTCGAACACCGGGGAGCTGTTTTTT. This encodes CASSIDGPWTGSNTGELFF. J is TRBJ2-2 and V is TRBV19; 7 bases map to TRBD1. Looked up from germline, CDR1 is LNHDA and CDR2 is SQIVND (reference sequence). CDR3 length equals 19 residues. Unmatched junction bases numbered 10, after V lost 0 bases and J lost 0 bases.

This clone occurred a few times. The chain links TRBV6-6 to TRBJ1-2; 7 nucleotides align to TRBD1. The CDR3 consists of 14 residues. J was trimmed by 6 bases and V by 6 bases; bases with no gene match: 10. Germline V CDR1 and CDR2: MNHNY, SVGAGI (reference sequence). The CDR3 DNA sequence: TGTGCCAGCAGCCTACAGGGGAATGAGGATGGCTACACCTTC. This sequence encodes CASSLQGNEDGYTF.

The chain has TRBV5-6 and TRBJ2-7, with 7 bases lining up with TRBD1. From germline, CDR1 is SGHDT and CDR2 YYEEEE. This CDR3 has 16 residues. J was trimmed by 1 base and V by 1 base; bases with no gene match: 8. CDR3: CASSLPLGQASYEQYF. CDR3 DNA sequence: TGTGCCAGCAGCTTGCCCTTAGGACAGGCTTCCTACGAGCAGTACTTC.

This clone was picked up a small number of times. The chain is built from TRBV19 and TRBJ2-7; D unclear. V was clipped by 5 bases and J by 4 bases, with 24 bases between them. The CDR3 spans 17 residues. CDR1 is LNHDA, CDR2 SQIVND, per germline (reference sequence). CDR3 DNA sequence: TGTGCCAGTAGTGCCGAACCGTCAGGAATTGTAGAATACGAGCAGTACGTC. Its protein product is CASSAEPSGIVEYEQYV.

The rearrangement joins TRBV2 to TRBJ1-2; D may be TRBD1 (5 bases). The CDR3 runs to 14 residues. V lost 2 bases and J 8 bases, leaving 15 bases between the germline ends. CDR1 and CDR2 from the germline V gene are SNHLY and FYNNEI. The CDR3 DNA is TGTGCCAGCAGTGAATTGGGGCACGGCGCGGGCTACACCTTC. This gives the protein CASSELGHGAGYTF.

V usage is TRBV10-3 and J usage is TRBJ1-3; D unclear. The CDR3 extends over 13 amino acids. Germline CDR1 ENHRY, CDR2 SYGVKD. The V and J ends lost 8 bases and 4 bases respectively, with 12 bases between them. In DNA, the CDR3 is TGTGCCATCCATGGCCCCAGGGGAAACACCATATATTTT. Translated, it gives CAIHGPRGNTIYF.

The V and J genes are TRBV6-2 or TRBV6-3 and TRBJ1-1, with D possibly TRBD1 on 5 matching bases. V lost 2 bases to trimming and J lost 3 bases, with 13 bases between them. This CDR3 contains 15 residues. Germline CDR1 MNHEY, CDR2 SVGEGT. Written as DNA, the CDR3 is TGTGCCAGCAGTTACGATCTTGCAGGGTACACTGAAGCTTTCTTT. Translating it yields CASSYDLAGYTEAFF.

This chain links TRBV27 with TRBJ2-1; tentative D call: TRBD2 (6 bases). Germline CDR1 is MNHEY and CDR2 is SMNVEV (reference sequence). The V end lost 9 bases, the J end lost 12 bases, and 21 bases lay between the germline ends. The CDR3 spans 13 residues. DNA of the CDR3: TGTGCCAGTGGGGCAGGGATCGGGGGTGTGCAGTTCTTC. Amino acids: CASGAGIGGVQFF.